Below are 21 T cell receptor beta chains sequenced from a single sample in a study of patients and donors after allogeneic stem cell transplantation. From the RT-PCR reads, TCRdb called clonotypes with MiXCR, one entry per CDR3 protein. The table shows approximately 99,000 distinct CDR3 sequences, with over 30% occurring only once. The specimen was blood, either unsorted or a sorted T cell fraction (not recorded which). The origin of the receptors is a human donor who was either an allogeneic HSCT recipient or a stem cell or donor lymphocyte infusion donor (not recorded which). It is not recorded whose cells these are; they may come from a transplant donor.

The chain combines TRBV7-2 with TRBJ1-1, with unresolved D. Trimming removed 1 base from V and 3 bases from J, with 6 bases in between. The CDR3 has 13 amino acids. Germline V gives CDR1 SGHTA, CDR2 FQGNSA. The CDR3 loop is CASSLVLDTEAFF. CDR3 DNA: TGTGCCAGCAGCTTAGTGCTCGACACTGAAGCTTTCTTT.

This clonotype showed up just a few times. The CDR3 is CASSGGTVNTEAFF. The CDR3 DNA follows: TGCGCCAGCAGCGGGGGGACGGTGAACACTGAAGCTTTCTTT. The chain couples TRBV5-1 to TRBJ1-1; D might be TRBD1 (5 bases). Germline V lookup: CDR1 SGHRS, CDR2 YFSETQ. The CDR3 totals 14 residues. V was trimmed by 4 bases and J by 0 bases, leaving 10 bases between them. Complete variable domain (other parts from reference TRBV5-1 and TRBJ1-1): KAGVTQTPRYLIKTRGQQVTLSCSPISGHRSVSWYQQTPGQGLQFLFEYFSETQRNKGNFPGRFSGRQFSNSRSEMNVSTLELGDSALYLCASSGGTVNTEAFFGQGTRLTVV.

The J gene is TRBJ1-6, the V gene TRBV12-3 or TRBV12-4, with D possibly being TRBD1 (5 bases). The V end was cut by 6 bases, the J end by 5 bases, with 8 bases between. The CDR3 contains 13 residues. CDR3 nucleotides: TGTGCCAGCAGGTTGACAGATAATTCACCCCTCCACTTT. It specifies CASRLTDNSPLHF.

This clonotype was seen only a few times. The V gene is TRBV12-3 or TRBV12-4, the J gene TRBJ2-1; D gene ambiguous. This CDR3 comprises 11 residues. V was shortened by 6 bases and J by 7 bases, with 7 bases between the two germline ends. The CDR3 coding sequence is TGTGCCAGCAGGCGGCCAAATGAGCAGTTCTTC. It is translated as CASRRPNEQFF.

The V call is TRBV19, the J call TRBJ2-1; 15 bases match TRBD2. Trimming cost V 6 bases and J 10 bases; bases outside gene matches: 4. CDR1 LNHDA and CDR2 SQIVND come from the germline V gene (reference sequence). This CDR3 contains 14 residues. The CDR3 nucleotides are TGTGCCAGTAGACGGACTAGCGGGAGGGCGGAGCAGTTCTTC. Protein sequence: CASRRTSGRAEQFF.

The rearrangement uses TRBV10-2 and TRBJ2-5; D is tentatively TRBD1 or TRBD2 (7 bases each). V was clipped by 6 bases and J by 7 bases, with 18 bases between them. The CDR3 totals 14 residues. The germline V gene has CDR1 WSHSY and CDR2 SAAADI. The CDR3: CASSSSGGQLTQYF. CDR3 coding DNA: TGCGCCAGCAGCTCCTCGGGGGGACAGCTGACCCAGTACTTC.

This chain uses TRBV11-2 with TRBJ2-1; 10 bases line up with TRBD2. V shed 5 bases and J 4 bases; nucleotides not matched to a gene: 8. The CDR3 is made up of 16 amino acids. Germline V lookup: CDR1 SGHAT, CDR2 FQNNGV. The CDR3 region has the DNA TGTGCCAGCAGCCCTCAAGGACTAGCGGAGTACAATGAGCAGTTCTTC. Residues: CASSPQGLAEYNEQFF.

The V call is TRBV7-8, the J call TRBJ2-1; D is perhaps TRBD1 (6 bases). Germline loops: CDR1 SGHVS, CDR2 FQNEAQ. There are 14 residues in the CDR3. V dropped 5 bases and J dropped 8 bases, with 16 bases sitting between them. CDR3 sequence (DNA): TGTGCCAGCAGCGAAAGGACAGCCATCGATGAGCAGTTCTTC. Translated: CASSERTAIDEQFF.

The V call is TRBV15, the J call TRBJ1-2; D is ambiguous. Trimming stripped 5 bases from V and 7 bases from J, with 11 bases between. This CDR3 region has 12 residues. CDR1 and CDR2 (germline): LNHNV, YYDKDF (reference sequence). The CDR3 here is CATSPRGGGYTF. The CDR3 DNA sequence: TGTGCCACCAGCCCGCGAGGCGGTGGCTACACCTTC.

The rearrangement joins TRBV24-1 to TRBJ2-7, with D uncertain. CDR1 is KGHDR and CDR2 is SFDVKD in the germline V gene. V gave up 4 bases and J gave up 9 bases, with 15 bases separating them. The CDR3 sequence is 13 residues long. The chain's CDR3 is CATSDSADLRQYF. The DNA for the CDR3 is TGTGCCACCAGTGACTCGGCCGACCTGAGGCAGTACTTC.

The chain recombines TRBV20-1 with TRBJ2-3; 7 nucleotides line up with TRBD2. With 2 bases clipped from V and 4 bases from J, the junction kept 9 bases outside the gene matches. The CDR3 is 15 residues long. Germline V gives CDR1 DFQATT, CDR2 SNEGSKA (reference sequence). The CDR3 nucleotides read TGCAGTGCTAGATCGGCTAGAGGGAGGGCAGATACGCAGTATTTT. As protein: CSARSARGRADTQYF.

This clonotype was detected only a few times. V usage is TRBV7-8 and J usage is TRBJ2-1; D may match TRBD1 or TRBD2 (5 bases each). Germline-derived CDR1 and CDR2 are SGHVS and FQNEAQ. Trimming took off 5 bases at V and 0 bases at J, with 14 bases between the two ends. The CDR3 is made up of 16 amino acids. For the CDR3, the DNA is TGTGCCAGCAGCCAGTTTCGGGGCGACTCCTACAATGAGCAGTTCTTC. It translates to CASSQFRGDSYNEQFF. The whole variable domain, remainder taken from reference TRBV7-8 and TRBJ2-1, is GAGVSQSPRYKVAKRGQDVALRCDPISGHVSLFWYQQALGQGPEFLTYFQNEAQLDKSGLPSDRFFAERPEGSVSTLKIQRTQQEDSAVYLCASSQFRGDSYNEQFFGPGTRLTVL.

The chain links TRBV10-3 to TRBJ2-7; 13 bases are a match to TRBD2. The J segment lost 5 bases and the V segment lost 10 bases, leaving 8 bases of the junction unmatched. The CDR3 spans 14 residues. The germline gives CDR1 ENHRY, CDR2 SYGVKD. The CDR3 here is CATRLAGGTHEQYF. The CDR3 nucleotides read TGTGCCACCAGACTAGCGGGAGGTACCCACGAGCAGTACTTC.

This clonotype has a handful of counts. In DNA form, the CDR3 reads TGTGCCAGCAGTACCAGGGGGCCCGGTAGCAATCAGCCCCAGCATTTT. This gives the protein CASSTRGPGSNQPQHF. The chain employs TRBV12-3 or TRBV12-4 and TRBJ1-5; TRBD1 agrees at 8 bases. The CDR3 length is 16 residues. Trimming at V came to 5 bases and at J to 0 bases, leaving 6 bases not matched to a gene.

CDR3: CASSQPKNNEQFF. The DNA for the CDR3 is TGTGCCAGCAGCCAACCCAAAAACAATGAGCAGTTCTTC. J is TRBJ2-1 and V is TRBV3-1; D ambiguous. CDR1 and CDR2 from the germline V gene are LGHDT and YNNKEL (reference sequence). The CDR3 length is 13 residues. The V end lost 2 bases, the J end lost 5 bases, and 7 bases lay between the germline ends.

Only a few counts were recorded for this clonotype. The V and J genes are TRBV4-3 and TRBJ2-2; D is uncertain. The CDR3 totals 13 residues. The germline gives CDR1 LGHNA, CDR2 YSLEER. Between the trimmed V and J ends, which lost 2 bases and 4 bases, there was a span of 5 bases. The CDR3 DNA sequence: TGCGCCAGCAGCCAATGGGGCACCGGGGAGCTGTTTTTT. Translating gives CASSQWGTGELFF.

This clonotype came up a few times. The chain recombines TRBV6-2 or TRBV6-3 with TRBJ2-7, with D perhaps matching TRBD2 (5 bases). This CDR3 region has 14 residues. V dropped 2 bases and J dropped 0 bases, with 8 bases sitting between them. The germline V gene encodes CDR1 MNHEY and CDR2 SVGEGT. The CDR3 nucleotides read TGTGCCAGCAGTTACACCACTAGCTCCTACGAGCAGTACTTC. Protein product: CASSYTTSSYEQYF.

This chain uses TRBV10-3 with TRBJ2-7; TRBD2 aligns across 7 bases. The CDR3 has 14 residues. The V segment lost 4 bases and the J segment 0 bases; nucleotides outside the gene matches: 3. CDR1 and CDR2 (germline): ENHRY, SYGVKD. The CDR3, as DNA: TGTGCCATCAGTGGGCTAGCGGTCTCCTACGAGCAGTACTTC. Residues: CAISGLAVSYEQYF.

This clonotype was seen only once. The chain combines TRBV7-2 with TRBJ2-2; D uncertain. Trimming removed 5 bases from V and 6 bases from J, with 10 bases in between. In germline, CDR1 is SGHTA, CDR2 FQGNSA. The CDR3 contains 13 residues. CDR3 sequence: CASSPYGAGELFF. The CDR3 DNA sequence: TGTGCCAGCAGCCCGTATGGAGCCGGGGAGCTGTTTTTT.

This clonotype was detected only a few times. The CDR3 sequence: CASSSESPVEQYF. The CDR3 bases are TGTGCCAGCAGTTCAGAGTCCCCCGTCGAGCAGTACTTC. This chain connects TRBV28 to TRBJ2-7; D unresolved. The germline V gene has CDR1 MDHEN and CDR2 SYDVKM. V was trimmed by 4 bases and J by 6 bases, leaving 13 bases between them. The CDR3 covers 13 residues.

This clonotype has just a few counts. The chain is built from TRBV5-1 and TRBJ2-5; D is unclear. CDR1 SGHRS and CDR2 YFSETQ come from the germline V gene. V was pared by 4 bases and J by 2 bases, with 9 bases between. CDR3 length equals 13 residues. The DNA of the CDR3 is TGCGCCAGCAGCCCACGTGGACAAGAGACCCAGTACTTC. It codes for CASSPRGQETQYF.